These 30 T cell receptor beta chains originate from one sample sequenced in a study of T cell clonality in common variable immunodeficiency. Whole-study results and caveats: Reportedly, TCR beta sequences from common variable immunodeficiency showed fewer deletions and N-nucleotide insertions.

No antigen is known for these receptors. TCRdb's table, derived via immunoSEQ multiplex PCR, lists solely in-frame clones and lacks some. The table lists around 13,000 clones, no singletons, with 8.5% to 10% in the top ten. Sequencing was carried out using peripheral blood mononuclear cells. The receptors originated from a human donor with common variable immunodeficiency.

A word on this clone: Read sequence stops 3 residues before the CDR3 end, and the germline J gene provides the missing end. V gene TRBV19 combines with J gene TRBJ2-5; 10 nucleotides align to TRBD2. The germline gives CDR1 LNHDA, CDR2 SQIVND (reference sequence). The CDR3 length is 16 residues. V trimming: 5 bases; J trimming: 7 bases; junction bases outside the gene matches: 13. The sequenced part of the CDR3 DNA is TGTGCCAGTAGTGAGCTAGCGGGGGACTCCCCAGGGACC. This codes for CASSELAGDSPGT. The full CDR3 protein reads CASSELAGDSPGTQYF.

This clone was seen only a few times. The read falls 3 residues short of the CDR3 end, and the missing part is taken from the germline J gene. The V and J genes are TRBV2 and TRBJ1-5, with TRBD1 as a possible D gene (6 bases). The germline V gene encodes CDR1 SNHLY and CDR2 FYNNEI. V lost 7 bases to trimming and J lost 6 bases, with 13 bases between them. The CDR3 loop spans 13 amino acids. The CDR3 reads CASKKGGGQPQHF. The CDR3 bases that were read are TGTGCCAGCAAGAAAGGGGGGGGTCAGCCC.

This clone has just a few counts. The read stops 3 residues short of the end of the CDR3; the missing end is completed from the germline J gene. The genes are TRBV7-6 and TRBJ2-1; a possible D gene is TRBD2 (5 bases). The CDR3 sequence is 14 residues long. Germline V gene data show CDR1 as SGHVS and CDR2 as FNYEAQ. V lost 5 bases and J lost 3, with 11 bases in between. Incomplete CDR3 DNA: TGTGCCAGCAGCCCAGCGGTAGTCTACAATGAG. Its translation: CASSPAVVYNE. The complete CDR3 sequence is CASSPAVVYNEQFF. Full variable domain (rest looked up from reference TRBV7-6 and TRBJ2-1): GAGVSQSPRYKVTKRGQDVALRCDPISGHVSLYWYRQALGQGPEFLTYFNYEAQQDKSGLPNDRFSAERPEGSISTLTIQRTEQRDSAMYRCASSPAVVYNEQFFGPGTRLTVL.

This clone appeared a few times. CDR3 bases read: TGTGCCAGCTCACCCGGACTAGCGGGGGGATCCTACGAG. Its translation is CASSPGLAGGSYE. The entire CDR3 protein reads CASSPGLAGGSYEQYF. This rearrangement joins TRBV18 to TRBJ2-7; 14 bases align to TRBD2. The sequenced fragment ends 3 residues before the CDR3 boundary, so the rest is inferred from the germline J gene. CDR1 KGHSH and CDR2 LQKENI come from the germline V gene. The CDR3 extends over 16 amino acids. V shed 3 bases, J shed 1 base, and the junction held 2 bases outside the gene matches.

A note on this clone: The read is 3 residues too short to cover the CDR3 end, so that end is filled in from the germline J gene. The chain uses TRBV5-1 and TRBJ2-7, with 12 bases lining up with TRBD1. Germline loops: CDR1 SGHRS, CDR2 YFSETQ. The CDR3 spans 14 residues. V shed 3 bases and J 5 bases; nucleotides not matched to a gene: 3. The DNA read from the CDR3 is TGCGCCAGCAGCTCCGGGACAGGGGGCAACGAG. It translates to CASSSGTGGNE. In full, the CDR3 is CASSSGTGGNEQYF.

This clone was seen ten or more times. The read terminates 3 residues before the CDR3 end, so the remaining end is supplied by the germline J gene. The J gene is TRBJ2-4, the V gene TRBV29-1; D may be TRBD1 (6 bases). CDR3 length: 14 amino acids. Germline-derived CDR1 and CDR2 are SQVTM and ANQGSEA. Trimming took 4 bases from V and 2 from J, leaving 12 bases between them. The CDR3 bases that were read are TGCAGCGTTGGGGTCAGGGGATCCAAAAACATT. Its protein is CSVGVRGSKNI. From start to end, the CDR3 is CSVGVRGSKNIQYF.

This clone was observed a handful of times. The observed sequence ends 3 residues before the CDR3 terminus, with the missing tail filled in from the germline J gene. The chain uses TRBV2 and TRBJ2-7, with 11 bases aligning to TRBD2. Germline values: CDR1 SNHLY, CDR2 FYNNEI. With 8 bases clipped from V and 2 bases from J, the junction kept 2 bases outside the gene matches. The CDR3 covers 13 residues. The sequenced CDR3 bases are TGTGCCAGCTTTAGCGGGGGGGCCTACGAG. Translated: CASFSGGAYE. The whole CDR3 is CASFSGGAYEQYF.

Points on this clone: The read ends 3 residues early relative to the CDR3; the germline J gene fills the gap. This chain uses TRBV19 with TRBJ2-7; no definite D call. The germline V gene encodes CDR1 LNHDA and CDR2 SQIVND (reference sequence). CDR3 length equals 13 residues. The V gene lost 3 bases and the J gene lost 2 bases, with 8 bases spanning the gap. The CDR3 bases that were read are TGTGCCAGTAGTATCCAGGCAGCCTACGAG. Its translation is CASSIQAAYE. The whole CDR3 sequence is CASSIQAAYEQYF.

This clone was seen only a few times. The CDR3 sequence is CASSPGTAAQGAFF. The CDR3 bases that were read are TGTGCCAGCTCACCAGGGACAGCAGCACAGGGA. The chain recombines TRBV18 with TRBJ1-1; the match to TRBD1 covers 7 bases. The read terminates 3 residues ahead of where the CDR3 ends, so the germline J gene completes it. This CDR3 is 14 amino acids long. The germline V gene has CDR1 KGHSH and CDR2 LQKENI.

Details on this clone: The read halts 3 residues ahead of the CDR3 end, with the missing end drawn from the germline J gene. The J gene is TRBJ2-1, the V gene TRBV19; D call uncertain. Germline CDR1 reads LNHDA; CDR2 reads SQIVND (reference sequence). The V end was cut by 3 bases, the J end by 4 bases, with 7 bases between. CDR3 length equals 13 residues. The CDR3 DNA, read in part, is TGTGCCAGTAGTATGCGGCAGTACAATGAG. This encodes CASSMRQYNE. Given in full, the CDR3 is CASSMRQYNEQFF. Full variable domain (outside the CDR3, taken from reference TRBV19 and TRBJ2-1): DGGITQSPKYLFRKEGQNVTLSCEQNLNHDAMYWYRQDPGQGLRLIYYSQIVNDFQKGDIAEGYSVSREKKESFPLTVTSAQKNPTAFYLCASSMRQYNEQFFGPGTRLTVL.

About this clone itself: From the germline J gene comes the end of the CDR3, since the read stops 3 residues before it. V usage is TRBV5-1 and J usage is TRBJ2-7; 7 bases fit TRBD1. The CDR3 loop spans 14 amino acids. Per the germline V gene, CDR1 is SGHRS and CDR2 is YFSETQ. V shed 6 bases and J 0 bases; nucleotides not matched to a gene: 6. CDR3 amino acids: CASKLRDSSYEQYF. CDR3 bases read: TGCGCCAGCAAACTCAGGGACAGCTCCTACGAG.

In the case of this clone: The read ends 3 residues before the CDR3 terminus; that terminus is restored from the germline J gene. The genes are TRBV18 and TRBJ2-5, with D perhaps TRBD1 or TRBD2 (7 bases each). The CDR3 is made up of 15 amino acids. Germline V gives CDR1 KGHSH, CDR2 LQKENI. V was pared by 3 bases and J by 7 bases, with 18 bases between. The CDR3: CASSPTGRGMGTQYF. Partial CDR3 DNA: TGTGCCAGCTCACCGACAGGGAGGGGGATGGGGACC.

Notes on this clone: The CDR3 end falls 3 residues outside the read, so it is completed with the germline J gene. The chain has TRBV19 and TRBJ2-1; D is perhaps TRBD1 (6 bases). Deletions cut 1 base from V and 3 bases from J, with 10 bases between. Germline CDR1 and CDR2: LNHDA and SQIVND (reference sequence). The CDR3 sequence is 15 residues long. The sequenced part of the CDR3 DNA is TGTGCCAGTAGTATAGCAGGGGCAAACTACAATGAG. Translating gives CASSIAGANYNE. The CDR3 in its entirety is CASSIAGANYNEQFF.

CDR3 sequence reads: CASSPVRRQETQYF. The sequenced part of the CDR3 DNA is TGTGCCAGCAGCCCGGTCCGGCGGCAAGAGACC. V is TRBV7-9 and J is TRBJ2-5; no reliable D call. The CDR3 end falls 3 residues outside the read, so it is completed with the germline J gene. This CDR3 has 14 amino acids. From germline, CDR1 is SEHNR and CDR2 FQNEAQ (reference sequence). The germline V and J ends were trimmed by 5 bases and 2 bases, with 12 bases remaining between them.

Comment on this clone: Read sequence stops 3 residues before the CDR3 end, and the germline J gene provides the missing end. The chain combines TRBV18 with TRBJ2-6; unclear D gene. V was cut by 5 bases and J by 3 bases, with 8 bases left in between. The germline V gene has CDR1 KGHSH and CDR2 LQKENI. The CDR3 is 14 residues long. The sequenced CDR3 bases are TGTGCCAGCTCAGGCTCTAGTGGGGCCAACGTC. Protein product: CASSGSSGANV. The full CDR3 protein reads CASSGSSGANVLTF.

This clone was detected a few times. With the read ending 3 residues before the CDR3 end, the germline J gene is used to fill in that end. V gene TRBV5-6 combines with J gene TRBJ1-4; D may be TRBD1 (6 bases). The germline gives CDR1 SGHDT, CDR2 YYEEEE. Deletions cut 4 bases from V and 7 bases from J, with 17 bases between. CDR3 length: 15 amino acids. The CDR3 bases that were read are TGTGCCAGCAGCGGCAGGGGCAAGGGGATTGAAAAA. Translation: CASSGRGKGIEK. The full CDR3 is CASSGRGKGIEKLFF.

Comments on this clone: Read sequence stops 3 residues before the CDR3 end, and the germline J gene provides the missing end. The rearrangement joins TRBV7-2 to TRBJ1-1; D call uncertain. Trimming pared 5 bases from V and 7 bases from J, leaving 14 bases between. The germline gives CDR1 SGHTA, CDR2 FQGNSA. The CDR3 is 13 residues long. The CDR3 bases that were read are TGTGCCAGCAGCCTCTCGCCAGGAGTTGAA. This sequence encodes CASSLSPGVE. Given in full, the CDR3 is CASSLSPGVEAFF.

With regard to this clone: The read stops 3 residues short of the end of the CDR3; the missing end is completed from the germline J gene. The V call is TRBV18, the J call TRBJ1-2; 8 nucleotides align to TRBD1. With V trimmed by 2 bases and J by 1 base, 0 bases remained unmatched. CDR3 length equals 14 residues. Looked up from germline, CDR1 is KGHSH and CDR2 is LQKENI. CDR3 bases read: TGTGCCAGCTCACCAGGACAGGGTAACTATGGC. Protein: CASSPGQGNYG. The full CDR3 is CASSPGQGNYGYTF.

Worth noting for this clone: Sequencing ends 3 residues short of the CDR3 end; the germline J gene provides the rest. The rearrangement links TRBV6-2 or TRBV6-3 to TRBJ2-3; perhaps TRBD1 as D (6 bases). Trimming stripped 4 bases from V and 1 base from J, with 12 bases between. This CDR3 has 15 residues. CDR1 and CDR2 from the germline V gene are MNHEY and SVGEGT. The CDR3 sequence: CASSSDRKGTDTQYF. The CDR3 DNA, read in part, is TGTGCCAGCAGTTCCGACAGGAAGGGCACAGATACG.

This clone showed up just a few times. The CDR3 end lies 3 residues beyond the end of the read and is filled in from the germline J gene. The chain combines TRBV18 with TRBJ2-7, with 8 bases matching TRBD2. This CDR3 contains 15 residues. From germline, CDR1 is KGHSH and CDR2 LQKENI. V was clipped by 3 bases and J by 2 bases; unmatched bases: 6. The CDR3 is CASSPVAGITYEQYF. The covered CDR3 bases are TGTGCCAGCTCACCCGTAGCGGGGATCACCTACGAG.

This clone showed up just a few times. The missing CDR3 end, 3 residues past where the read stops, is filled in from the germline J gene. J is TRBJ2-5 and V is TRBV18; 10 bases line up with TRBD1. J was trimmed by 5 bases and V by 3 bases; bases with no gene match: 3. The CDR3 is 14 amino acids. From germline, CDR1 is KGHSH and CDR2 LQKENI. The covered CDR3 bases are TGTGCCAGCTCACCGGGACAGGGGAGGGAGACC. Amino acids: CASSPGQGRET. The complete CDR3 protein is CASSPGQGRETQYF.

Only a few counts were recorded for this clone. The CDR3 here is CASSGQVPYGYTF. The sequenced CDR3 bases are TGTGCCAGCAGTGGGCAGGTACCCTATGGC. The gene calls are TRBV6-1 and TRBJ1-2; D remains unclear. The sequence runs out 3 residues before the end of the CDR3; the remainder is reconstructed from the germline J gene. V lost 4 bases, J lost 4 bases, and 10 bases lay in between. Germline V CDR1 and CDR2: MNHNS, SASEGT. The CDR3 covers 13 residues.

In the case of this clone: The CDR3 end falls 3 residues outside the read, so it is completed with the germline J gene. This sequence joins TRBV19 and TRBJ2-3; 10 nucleotides align to TRBD2. Germline assignment: CDR1 LNHDA and CDR2 SQIVND (reference sequence). This CDR3 comprises 18 residues. Trimming at V came to 5 bases and at J to 5 bases, leaving 16 bases not matched to a gene. The CDR3 sequence is CASSPRWGSGGPGDTQYF. The DNA read from the CDR3 is TGTGCCAGTAGTCCCCGGTGGGGTAGCGGGGGGCCGGGAGATACG. The full variable domain, in which reference TRBV19 and TRBJ2-3 provide the parts outside the CDR3, is DGGITQSPKYLFRKEGQNVTLSCEQNLNHDAMYWYRQDPGQGLRLIYYSQIVNDFQKGDIAEGYSVSREKKESFPLTVTSAQKNPTAFYLCASSPRWGSGGPGDTQYFGPGTRLTVL.

For this clone: Sequencing ends 3 residues short of the CDR3 end; the germline J gene provides the rest. This chain joins TRBV7-9 and TRBJ2-3; 7 nucleotides align to TRBD1. The CDR3 has 15 amino acids. Germline V gene lookup returns CDR1 SEHNR and CDR2 FQNEAQ (reference sequence). Trimming cost V 4 bases and J 0 bases; bases outside gene matches: 4. CDR3 DNA, as far as it was read: TGTGCCAGCAGCTCGGGACAGACAAGCACAGATACG. Translating gives CASSSGQTSTDT. The CDR3 as a whole reads CASSSGQTSTDTQYF.

This clone came up a few times. The CDR3 region is CASSIPGTGETQYF. Incomplete CDR3 DNA: TGTGCCAGTAGTATCCCCGGGACAGGGGAGACC. V usage is TRBV19 and J usage is TRBJ2-5; 9 nucleotides align to TRBD1. The read gets to within 3 residues of the CDR3 end, and the germline J gene fills in the rest. Germline V lookup: CDR1 LNHDA, CDR2 SQIVND (reference sequence). This CDR3 comprises 14 residues. The V gene end was trimmed by 3 bases and the J gene end by 5 bases; junction bases not matched to a gene: 4.

This clone was seen a few times. The read terminates 3 residues before the CDR3 end, so the remaining end is supplied by the germline J gene. The V gene is TRBV10-3, the J gene TRBJ2-7, with D perhaps TRBD1 (6 bases). Per the germline V gene, CDR1 is ENHRY and CDR2 is SYGVKD. V was trimmed by 8 bases and J by 5 bases, leaving 16 bases between them. This CDR3 has 13 amino acids. Incomplete CDR3 DNA: TGTGCCATCCAACAGGGTATGCTAAACGAG. Protein: CAIQQGMLNE. The whole CDR3 is CAIQQGMLNEQYF.

This clone was seen more than once but under ten times. The read terminates 3 residues before the CDR3 end, so the remaining end is supplied by the germline J gene. The chain recombines TRBV19 with TRBJ1-6, with a possible D match to TRBD1 (5 bases). The CDR3 totals 15 residues. The V gene's germline CDR1 is LNHDA and CDR2 SQIVND (reference sequence). The V and J ends lost 9 bases and 0 bases respectively, with 12 bases between them. The CDR3 spells CASNSGSSYNSPLHF. The CDR3 bases that were read are TGTGCCAGCAACTCAGGGAGCTCCTATAATTCACCC.

Regarding this clone: The CDR3 end falls 3 residues outside the read, so it is completed with the germline J gene. The chain uses TRBV19 and TRBJ2-3; 7 nucleotides agree with TRBD1. CDR1 is LNHDA, CDR2 SQIVND, per germline (reference sequence). Trimming removed 8 bases from V and 2 bases from J; junction bases left unmatched: 7. This CDR3 comprises 14 residues. CDR3 amino acids: CASSIDRVTDTQYF. The sequenced part of the CDR3 DNA is TGTGCCAGTTCCATCGACAGGGTCACAGATACG.

The CDR3 protein is CASSKGSGVRTDTQYF. Incomplete CDR3 DNA: TGTGCCAGCAGTAAGGGGTCTGGCGTACGTACAGATACG. V usage is TRBV6-2 or TRBV6-3 and J usage is TRBJ2-3; D might be TRBD1 (5 bases). The read falls 3 residues short of the CDR3 end, and the missing part is taken from the germline J gene. Germline V gene sequence: CDR1 MNHEY, CDR2 SVGEGT. The CDR3 is made up of 16 amino acids. V shed 5 bases and J shed 3 bases, with 18 bases lying between them.

Comments on this clone: Read coverage stops 3 residues before the CDR3 terminus; the germline J gene supplies the remainder. The rearrangement uses TRBV19 and TRBJ2-2, with TRBD2 matching 9 bases. The V and J ends lost 5 bases and 4 bases, in that order; junction bases with no gene match: 11. CDR3 length equals 17 residues. CDR1 and CDR2 from the germline V gene are LNHDA and SQIVND (reference sequence). The CDR3 here is CASSPRGRGGSTGELFF. The sequenced part of the CDR3 DNA is TGTGCCAGTAGTCCCCGAGGGCGGGGGGGTAGCACCGGGGAG.